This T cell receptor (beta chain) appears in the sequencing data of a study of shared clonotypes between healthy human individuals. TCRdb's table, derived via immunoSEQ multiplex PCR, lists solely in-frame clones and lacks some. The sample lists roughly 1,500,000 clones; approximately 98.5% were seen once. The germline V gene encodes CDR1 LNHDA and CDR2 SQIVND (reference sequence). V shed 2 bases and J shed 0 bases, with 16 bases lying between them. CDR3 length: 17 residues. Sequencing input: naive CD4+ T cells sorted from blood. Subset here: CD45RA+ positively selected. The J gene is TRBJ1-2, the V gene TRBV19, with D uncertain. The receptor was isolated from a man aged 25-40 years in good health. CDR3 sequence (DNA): TGTGCCAGTAGTATATCAGCTCAGATCTTCACTAACTATGGCTACACCTTC. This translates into CASSISAQIFTNYGYTF.